Below, 20 T cell receptor beta chains from the same sample are listed, as sequenced in a study of response to subunit inactivated influenza vaccine. MiXCR was run by TCRdb on the RT-PCR reads, yielding one entry per CDR3 protein. The sample records fewer than 400,000 distinct CDR3 sequences, less than 25% being singletons. The material sequenced was PBMCs from blood, taken roughly 20 months after vaccination. Receptors originate from a man aged 50 to 75 who received an inactivated influenza vaccine.

The V and J genes are TRBV6-2 or TRBV6-3 and TRBJ2-7; possible D gene TRBD2, 5 bases. Germline CDR1 MNHEY, CDR2 SVGEGT. The CDR3 sequence is 14 residues long. V was pared by 4 bases and J by 3 bases, with 13 bases between. The DNA for the CDR3 is TGTGCCAGCAGTTCTGCGTCGGGGTTCTACGAGCAGTACTTC. Its translation is CASSSASGFYEQYF.

This clonotype was found a few times. The V gene is TRBV4-3, the J gene TRBJ1-1; D gene uncertain. In germline, CDR1 is LGHNA, CDR2 YSLEER. Trimming took off 0 bases at V and 1 base at J, with 15 bases between the two ends. The CDR3 has 17 residues. CDR3 sequence: CASSQEPVPAGNTEAFF. The CDR3, as DNA: TGCGCCAGCAGCCAAGAACCCGTCCCTGCGGGGAACACTGAAGCTTTCTTT.

This rearrangement joins TRBV6-2 or TRBV6-3 to TRBJ1-2; unclear D gene. V was trimmed by 7 bases and J by 0 bases, leaving 18 bases between them. The V gene's germline CDR1 is MNHEY and CDR2 SVGEGT. The CDR3 loop spans 16 amino acids. CDR3 sequence: CASTQTHGGANYGYTF. For the CDR3, the DNA is TGTGCCAGCACTCAGACACACGGAGGAGCTAACTATGGCTACACCTTC.

This chain connects TRBV10-3 to TRBJ1-2; D gene unclear. The CDR3 extends over 14 amino acids. Germline lookup yields CDR1 ENHRY and CDR2 SYGVKD. Trimming shortened V by 0 bases and J by 7 bases, and 12 bases separated the two germline ends. CDR3 region: CAISESGASSGYTF. The CDR3 DNA reads TGTGCCATCAGTGAGTCGGGAGCTTCCTCTGGCTACACCTTC.

The J gene is TRBJ2-7, the V gene TRBV29-1, with D uncertain. With 4 bases removed from V and 3 bases from J, the gap between germline ends came to 16 bases. Germline V gene sequence: CDR1 SQVTM, CDR2 ANQGSEA. This CDR3 spans 14 amino acids. The CDR3 DNA reads TGCAGCGTTGTGGTTCGACCGCTAAGCTACGAGCAGTACTTC. This codes for CSVVVRPLSYEQYF.

The rearrangement uses TRBV5-1 and TRBJ1-3, with 9 bases lining up with TRBD1. Germline V gene data show CDR1 as SGHRS and CDR2 as YFSETQ. The CDR3 is 15 residues long. V dropped 4 bases and J dropped 3; count of bases not matched to a gene: 5. CDR3 region: CASSGGQGSGNTIYF. The CDR3 region has the DNA TGCGCCAGCAGCGGGGGACAGGGTAGTGGAAACACCATATATTTT.

This clonotype was observed at least ten times. The chain links TRBV12-3 or TRBV12-4 to TRBJ2-7; 10 positions agree with TRBD2. The CDR3 totals 16 residues. With V trimmed by 4 bases and J by 5 bases, 11 bases remained unmatched. CDR3 region: CASSWGGTSAMDEQYF. The CDR3 coding sequence is TGTGCCAGCAGTTGGGGCGGGACTAGCGCTATGGACGAGCAGTACTTC.

The gene calls are TRBV6-2 or TRBV6-3 and TRBJ1-3; 7 bases fit TRBD1. Germline values: CDR1 MNHEY, CDR2 SVGEGT. CDR3 length: 16 residues. Trimming at V came to 0 bases and at J to 3 bases, leaving 5 bases not matched to a gene. The CDR3 DNA reads as TGTGCCAGCAGTTACTCGGGCAGGGGGGATGGAAACACCATATATTTT. Translating it yields CASSYSGRGDGNTIYF.

The chain couples TRBV3-1 to TRBJ2-7; 13 bases map to TRBD2. CDR1 and CDR2 from the germline V gene are LGHDT and YNNKEL (reference sequence). The CDR3 is 17 residues long. The ends lost 4 bases at V and 7 bases at J; junction bases unmatched: 13. The CDR3 nucleotides read TGTGCCAGCAGCCGGAGCGCCGGGACTAGCGGGACGGAGGAGCAGTACTTC. It is translated as CASSRSAGTSGTEEQYF.

Notes on this clonotype: Possible read error: a much larger clone is one base away. The chain's CDR3 is CATGDFRGARGYTF. The DNA for the CDR3 is TGTGCCACCGGTGATTTCAGGGGGGCGAGAGGCTACACCTTC. The genes are TRBV24-1 and TRBJ1-2, with 7 bases aligning to TRBD1. CDR1 and CDR2 (germline): KGHDR, SFDVKD. The CDR3 is made up of 14 amino acids.

This clonotype came up many times. The rearrangement joins TRBV20-1 to TRBJ1-4, with D uncertain. The CDR3 is 14 residues long. The germline V gene has CDR1 DFQATT and CDR2 SNEGSKA (reference sequence). Trimming shortened V by 3 bases and J by 3 bases, and 11 bases separated the two germline ends. The CDR3 DNA reads as TGCAGTGCTAGGAGGTTAGCTGCTAATGAAAAACTGTTTTTT. Encoded protein: CSARRLAANEKLFF.

This clonotype has at least ten counts. This sequence joins TRBV4-3 and TRBJ1-4, with D possibly TRBD1 on 5 matching bases. CDR3 length equals 16 residues. Germline V gives CDR1 LGHNA, CDR2 YSLEER. V shed 3 bases and J shed 6 bases, with 17 bases lying between them. Written as DNA, the CDR3 is TGCGCCAGCAGCCACGAACCGGGACCCCAATATGAAAAACTGTTTTTT. It codes for CASSHEPGPQYEKLFF.

This clonotype was detected ten times or more. The V gene is TRBV20-1, the J gene TRBJ1-5; possibly TRBD1 for D (5 bases). CDR3 size: 15 residues. Germline-derived CDR1 and CDR2 are DFQATT and SNEGSKA (reference sequence). The V end lost 1 base, the J end lost 0 bases, and 10 bases lay between the germline ends. The CDR3 here is CSARVGTDSNQPQHF. The CDR3, as DNA: TGCAGTGCTAGAGTGGGGACGGATAGCAATCAGCCCCAGCATTTT.

The chain combines TRBV11-2 with TRBJ2-7; 7 positions match TRBD1. Germline CDR1 reads SGHAT; CDR2 reads FQNNGV. The CDR3 contains 14 residues. Unmatched junction bases numbered 5, after V lost 3 bases and J lost 3 bases. The CDR3 DNA follows: TGTGCCAGCAGCTTCGGGACAGCGAGCTACGAGCAGTACTTC. It encodes CASSFGTASYEQYF.

This chain links TRBV3-1 with TRBJ2-5; TRBD1 matches 7 bases. V was clipped by 4 bases and J by 1 base; unmatched bases: 3. CDR1 and CDR2 from the germline V gene are LGHDT and YNNKEL (reference sequence). This CDR3 is built from 14 residues. The CDR3 here is CASSPSGGQETQYF. Here the CDR3 DNA reads TGTGCCAGCAGCCCGTCAGGGGGCCAAGAGACCCAGTACTTC.

This clonotype was observed once. The chain employs TRBV10-3 and TRBJ2-7; D might be TRBD1 (5 bases). The V gene lost 5 bases and the J gene lost 3 bases, with 11 bases spanning the gap. CDR3 size: 13 residues. Germline CDR1 and CDR2: ENHRY and SYGVKD. The chain's CDR3 is CAISKSQGYEQYF. The CDR3 DNA sequence: TGTGCCATCAGTAAATCCCAGGGCTACGAGCAGTACTTC.

J is TRBJ2-3 and V is TRBV20-1; no firm D call. This CDR3 contains 13 residues. The germline V and J ends were trimmed by 0 bases and 0 bases, with 4 bases remaining between them. From germline, CDR1 is DFQATT and CDR2 SNEGSKA (reference sequence). DNA for the CDR3: TGCAGTGCTAGAGATGAAAGCACAGATACGCAGTATTTT. Translation: CSARDESTDTQYF.

This clonotype came up a few times. The rearrangement joins TRBV4-2 to TRBJ2-7; D may be TRBD1 or TRBD2 (5 bases each). Looked up from germline, CDR1 is LGHNA and CDR2 is YNFKEQ. Deletions cut 2 bases from V and 1 base from J, with 18 bases between. This CDR3 comprises 17 residues. The CDR3 protein is CASSQLGHGKSSYEQYF. CDR3 coding DNA: TGTGCCAGCAGCCAATTGGGGCACGGGAAAAGTTCCTACGAGCAGTACTTC.

This clonotype appeared a few times. V usage is TRBV4-3 and J usage is TRBJ2-7, with D unresolved. The ends were cut back, 2 bases at V and 0 bases at J, with 14 bases in the middle. The CDR3 loop spans 16 amino acids. CDR1 LGHNA and CDR2 YSLEER come from the germline V gene. The CDR3 nucleotides are TGCGCCAGCAGCCAATTTGCCTACCTGGACTCCTACGAGCAGTACTTC. This gives the protein CASSQFAYLDSYEQYF.

This sequence joins TRBV6-1 and TRBJ2-7, with D uncertain. Germline loops: CDR1 MNHNS, CDR2 SASEGT. The CDR3 spans 15 residues. Trimming cost V 0 bases and J 2 bases, with 11 bases left between them. CDR3 DNA: TGTGCCAGCAGTGAAGCGCCTCGGGCCCCCTACGAGCAGTACTTC. Protein product: CASSEAPRAPYEQYF.